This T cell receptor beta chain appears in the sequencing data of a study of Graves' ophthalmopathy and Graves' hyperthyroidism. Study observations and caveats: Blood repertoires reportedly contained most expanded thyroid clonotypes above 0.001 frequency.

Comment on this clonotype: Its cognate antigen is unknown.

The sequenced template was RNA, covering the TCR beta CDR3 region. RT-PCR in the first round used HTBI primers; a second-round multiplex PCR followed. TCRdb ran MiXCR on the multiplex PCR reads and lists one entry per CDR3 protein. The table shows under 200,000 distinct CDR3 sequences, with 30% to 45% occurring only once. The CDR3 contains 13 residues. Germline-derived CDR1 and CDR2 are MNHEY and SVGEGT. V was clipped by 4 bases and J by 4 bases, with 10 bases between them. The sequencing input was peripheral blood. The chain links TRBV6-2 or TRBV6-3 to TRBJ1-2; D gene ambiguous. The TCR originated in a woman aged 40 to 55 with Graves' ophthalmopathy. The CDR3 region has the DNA TGTGCCAGCAGTTCTCTCCCCGCCTATGGCTACACCTTC. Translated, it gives CASSSLPAYGYTF.